These T cell receptor beta chains were read from a single sample in a study of blood T cell repertoires in COVID-19. Profiling relied on immunoSEQ multiplex PCR, and the TCRdb table lists in-frame clones only, not all of them. The table has about 180,000 clones, approximately 87% seen once. The source material was peripheral blood. Receptors were obtained from a man between 65 and 79 years old with active or convalescent COVID-19. The CDR3 runs from the conserved cysteine through the conserved F or W. A D gene is named only where the DNA matches it firmly. Clone size is not always given. Where it is, it says once, few, many or a class for expanded clones.

j_call,d_call,v_call,clone_size,cdr3_nt,cdr3_aa
TRBJ1-2,NA,TRBV20-1,NA,TGCAGTGCTAATCAGGGATATGGCTACACCTTC,CSANQGYGYTF
TRBJ2-2,NA,TRBV19,NA,TGTGCCAGTAGTATAGTTGGGGCGACCGGGGAGCTGTTTTTT,CASSIVGATGELFF
TRBJ2-3,TRBD2,TRBV5-4,NA,TGTGCCAGCAGCTTGACTAGCGGAGGGGGAGATACGCAGTATTTT,CASSLTSGGGDTQYF
TRBJ1-2,NA,TRBV28,NA,TGTGCCAGCAGTTTGCGGGATGGCTACACCTTC,CASSLRDGYTF
TRBJ2-2,NA,TRBV7-6,NA,TGTGCCAGCAGCCAGAGACAGAGCGCCGGGGAGCTGTTTTTT,CASSQRQSAGELFF
TRBJ2-2,TRBD1,TRBV9,NA,TGTGCCAGCAGCGTAGTGGGACAGGCGAACACCGGGGAGCTGTTTTTT,CASSVVGQANTGELFF
TRBJ1-4,TRBD1,TRBV9,NA,TGTGCCAGCAGCCCAAGCGGACAGGGGTATGAAAAACTGTTTTTT,CASSPSGQGYEKLFF
TRBJ1-1,NA,TRBV19,NA,TGTGCCAGTAGTATTTGGCACGAGAACACTGAAGCTTTCTTT,CASSIWHENTEAFF
TRBJ1-5,NA,TRBV27,NA,TGTGCCAGCAGTTTAAGGCAGAGGGGCAATCAGCCCCAGCATTTT,CASSLRQRGNQPQHF
TRBJ2-2,TRBD2,TRBV7-2,once,TGTGCCAGCAGCTTTAGTGGGCTAGCGGGAGTCACCGGGGAGCTGTTTTTT,CASSFSGLAGVTGELFF
TRBJ2-7,NA,TRBV7-9,few,TGTGCCAGCAGCACCTACAGGGTACCCTACGAGCAGTACTTC,CASSTYRVPYEQYF
TRBJ2-5,NA,TRBV6-2/TRBV6-3,NA,TGTGCCAGCAGCTCCAGCGAGTACCAAGAGACCCAGTACTTC,CASSSSEYQETQYF